These 16 T cell receptor beta chains share one sample of origin, sequenced in a study of PD-1 blockade in classical Hodgkin lymphoma. No patient escaped relapse after autologous stem cell transplantation, and brentuximab vedotin exposure varied. Data came from immunoSEQ multiplex PCR; TCRdb stores just in-frame clones and leaves some out. Among about 27,000 clones listed, around four fifths were seen once. Material: peripheral blood mononuclear cells (PBMCs), obtained before the second cycle of nivolumab. The receptors were gathered from a human donor with classical Hodgkin lymphoma.

This clone was picked up a small number of times. The chain employs TRBV6-5 and TRBJ1-6; a weak D match, TRBD1 (5 bases). Trimming took off 6 bases at V and 14 bases at J, with 20 bases between the two ends. The CDR3 runs to 14 residues. Per the germline V gene, CDR1 is MNHEY and CDR2 is SVGAGI. CDR3 nucleotides: TGTGCCAGCAGGGCCGGGACGGAAAGACGGGCCCTCCACTTT. As protein: CASRAGTERRALHF.

The chain recombines TRBV1 with TRBJ2-6. TRBV1 is a known pseudogene. The CDR3 covers 15 residues. The chain's CDR3 is CTSSALQSRANVLTF. CDR3 DNA sequence: TGCACCAGCAGCGCGCTACAAAGTCGGGCCAACGTCCTGACTTTC.

The genes are TRBV10-3 and TRBJ1-2; TRBD1 matches at 9 bases. The ends lost 6 bases at V and 3 bases at J; junction bases unmatched: 5. The CDR3 totals 14 residues. The germline V gene has CDR1 ENHRY and CDR2 SYGVKD. This chain's CDR3 is CAISQQGADYGYTF. The CDR3 nucleotides read TGTGCCATCAGCCAACAGGGGGCCGACTATGGCTACACCTTC.

The rearrangement uses TRBV2 and TRBJ1-5; maybe TRBD1 (5 bases). The ends were cut back, 2 bases at V and 7 bases at J, with 12 bases in the middle. CDR3 length: 14 residues. The germline gives CDR1 SNHLY, CDR2 FYNNEI. The CDR3 reads CASSERGNGQPQHF. The CDR3 region has the DNA TGTGCCAGCAGTGAACGGGGGAATGGCCAGCCCCAGCATTTT. The full variable domain, its missing parts supplied by reference TRBV2 and TRBJ1-5, is EPEVTQTPSHQVTQMGQEVILRCVPISNHLYFYWYRQILGQKVEFLVSFYNNEISEKSEIFDDQFSVERPDGSNFTLKIRSTKLEDSAMYFCASSERGNGQPQHFGDGTRLSIL.

In its sample, this clone ranks as medium-sized. CDR3 in DNA: TGTGCCAGCAGCGAGGACAGGTCCTATGGCTACACCTTC. It translates to CASSEDRSYGYTF. The gene calls are TRBV2 and TRBJ1-2; TRBD1 matches 7 bases. The junction had 5 bases not matched to a gene; V was cut back by 6 bases and J by 4 bases. CDR1 SNHLY and CDR2 FYNNEI come from the germline V gene. This CDR3 has 13 amino acids. The entire variable domain, with the rest obtained from reference TRBV2 and TRBJ1-2, is as follows: EPEVTQTPSHQVTQMGQEVILRCVPISNHLYFYWYRQILGQKVEFLVSFYNNEISEKSEIFDDQFSVERPDGSNFTLKIRSTKLEDSAMYFCASSEDRSYGYTFGSGTRLTVV.

The J gene is TRBJ1-1, the V gene TRBV10-3, with D perhaps TRBD1 (5 bases). The germline CDR1 and CDR2 sequences are ENHRY and SYGVKD. This CDR3 contains 15 residues. Between the trimmed V and J ends, which lost 1 base and 0 bases, there was a span of 9 bases. The CDR3 bases are TGTGCCATCAGTGAGTTTGAGACAGTGAACACTGAAGCTTTCTTT. It translates to CAISEFETVNTEAFF.

About this clone itself: The sample has other DNA sequences that encode this CDR3 too. The J gene is TRBJ1-5, the V gene TRBV19; TRBD1 aligns across 8 bases. Per the germline V gene, CDR1 is LNHDA and CDR2 is SQIVND (reference sequence). The CDR3 is 15 amino acids. The J segment lost 6 bases and the V segment lost 1 base, leaving 5 bases of the junction unmatched. The CDR3 is CASSIGQGRSQPQHF. CDR3 DNA sequence: TGTGCCAGTAGTATAGGACAGGGGAGAAGTCAGCCCCAGCATTTT.

This chain joins TRBV2 and TRBJ2-5; possible D gene TRBD2, 6 bases. This CDR3 comprises 15 residues. Looked up from germline, CDR1 is SNHLY and CDR2 is FYNNEI. The germline V and J ends were trimmed by 5 bases and 1 base, with 14 bases remaining between them. The CDR3 here is CASSYIAASQETQYF. The CDR3 DNA follows: TGTGCCAGCAGTTACATAGCGGCGAGCCAAGAGACCCAGTACTTC.

The chain carries TRBV20-1 and TRBJ1-6; D is ambiguous. The CDR3 runs to 11 residues. Trimming stripped 3 bases from V and 7 bases from J, with 4 bases between. CDR1 and CDR2 from the germline V gene are DFQATT and SNEGSKA (reference sequence). DNA of the CDR3: TGCAGTGCTAGCTACAATTCACCCCTCCACTTT. Its translation: CSASYNSPLHF.

This rearrangement joins TRBV5-1 to TRBJ2-7; 10 bases map to TRBD1. Unmatched junction bases numbered 11, after V lost 5 bases and J lost 0 bases. Germline V gives CDR1 SGHRS, CDR2 YFSETQ. The CDR3 consists of 17 residues. This chain's CDR3 is CASSRQGASISSYEQYF. Here the CDR3 DNA reads TGCGCCAGCAGTAGACAGGGGGCTAGCATAAGCTCCTACGAGCAGTACTTC.

This chain links TRBV7-9 with TRBJ2-7; 8 bases are a match to TRBD1. Germline CDR1 and CDR2: SEHNR and FQNEAQ (reference sequence). This CDR3 spans 16 amino acids. With 2 bases clipped from V and 0 bases from J, the junction kept 6 bases outside the gene matches. The CDR3 loop is CASSLMGQDHSYEQYF. Here the CDR3 DNA reads TGTGCCAGCAGCTTAATGGGACAGGACCACTCCTACGAGCAGTACTTC.

The chain links TRBV4-1 to TRBJ2-2; tentative D call: TRBD2 (7 bases). CDR3 length: 15 residues. Germline loops: CDR1 MGHRA, CDR2 YSYEKL. The V gene lost 0 bases and the J gene lost 6 bases, with 11 bases spanning the gap. The CDR3 here is CASSQEGGASGELFF. CDR3 nucleotides: TGCGCCAGCAGCCAAGAGGGGGGGGCTTCCGGGGAGCTGTTTTTT.

V usage is TRBV19 and J usage is TRBJ1-5, with unresolved D. The CDR3 loop spans 15 amino acids. Trimming removed 6 bases from V and 2 bases from J, with 14 bases in between. Germline CDR1 reads LNHDA; CDR2 reads SQIVND (reference sequence). The CDR3 protein is CASRIRTGGNQPQHF. DNA of the CDR3: TGTGCCAGTAGAATCCGGACGGGTGGCAATCAGCCCCAGCATTTT.

The J gene is TRBJ2-6, the V gene TRBV2; D is unresolved. Germline V gene lookup returns CDR1 SNHLY and CDR2 FYNNEI. The CDR3 is 19 amino acids. Trimming took off 2 bases at V and 3 bases at J, with 20 bases between the two ends. CDR3 sequence reads: CASSEIGVAVLGGANVLTF. The CDR3 coding sequence is TGTGCCAGCAGTGAAATAGGTGTGGCCGTTTTAGGTGGGGCCAACGTCCTGACTTTC.

In its sample, this clone was seen a few times. The rearrangement uses TRBV2 and TRBJ1-5; D remains unclear. Trimming removed 6 bases at V and 4 bases at J, with 16 bases between. Germline V gene sequence: CDR1 SNHLY, CDR2 FYNNEI. The length of the CDR3 is 15 residues. CDR3 in amino acids: CASSGRSNPNQPQHF. The CDR3 nucleotides read TGTGCCAGCAGCGGACGTAGCAATCCTAATCAGCCCCAGCATTTT.

The V call is TRBV11-3, the J call TRBJ1-1; D uncertain. V lost 5 bases to trimming and J lost 4 bases, with 20 bases between them. The CDR3 totals 16 residues. Germline CDR1 is SGHNT and CDR2 is YENEEA. CDR3 DNA: TGTGCCAGCAGCCTCACTCTCGGACGGTCGGGCACTGAAGCTTTCTTT. Protein sequence: CASSLTLGRSGTEAFF.